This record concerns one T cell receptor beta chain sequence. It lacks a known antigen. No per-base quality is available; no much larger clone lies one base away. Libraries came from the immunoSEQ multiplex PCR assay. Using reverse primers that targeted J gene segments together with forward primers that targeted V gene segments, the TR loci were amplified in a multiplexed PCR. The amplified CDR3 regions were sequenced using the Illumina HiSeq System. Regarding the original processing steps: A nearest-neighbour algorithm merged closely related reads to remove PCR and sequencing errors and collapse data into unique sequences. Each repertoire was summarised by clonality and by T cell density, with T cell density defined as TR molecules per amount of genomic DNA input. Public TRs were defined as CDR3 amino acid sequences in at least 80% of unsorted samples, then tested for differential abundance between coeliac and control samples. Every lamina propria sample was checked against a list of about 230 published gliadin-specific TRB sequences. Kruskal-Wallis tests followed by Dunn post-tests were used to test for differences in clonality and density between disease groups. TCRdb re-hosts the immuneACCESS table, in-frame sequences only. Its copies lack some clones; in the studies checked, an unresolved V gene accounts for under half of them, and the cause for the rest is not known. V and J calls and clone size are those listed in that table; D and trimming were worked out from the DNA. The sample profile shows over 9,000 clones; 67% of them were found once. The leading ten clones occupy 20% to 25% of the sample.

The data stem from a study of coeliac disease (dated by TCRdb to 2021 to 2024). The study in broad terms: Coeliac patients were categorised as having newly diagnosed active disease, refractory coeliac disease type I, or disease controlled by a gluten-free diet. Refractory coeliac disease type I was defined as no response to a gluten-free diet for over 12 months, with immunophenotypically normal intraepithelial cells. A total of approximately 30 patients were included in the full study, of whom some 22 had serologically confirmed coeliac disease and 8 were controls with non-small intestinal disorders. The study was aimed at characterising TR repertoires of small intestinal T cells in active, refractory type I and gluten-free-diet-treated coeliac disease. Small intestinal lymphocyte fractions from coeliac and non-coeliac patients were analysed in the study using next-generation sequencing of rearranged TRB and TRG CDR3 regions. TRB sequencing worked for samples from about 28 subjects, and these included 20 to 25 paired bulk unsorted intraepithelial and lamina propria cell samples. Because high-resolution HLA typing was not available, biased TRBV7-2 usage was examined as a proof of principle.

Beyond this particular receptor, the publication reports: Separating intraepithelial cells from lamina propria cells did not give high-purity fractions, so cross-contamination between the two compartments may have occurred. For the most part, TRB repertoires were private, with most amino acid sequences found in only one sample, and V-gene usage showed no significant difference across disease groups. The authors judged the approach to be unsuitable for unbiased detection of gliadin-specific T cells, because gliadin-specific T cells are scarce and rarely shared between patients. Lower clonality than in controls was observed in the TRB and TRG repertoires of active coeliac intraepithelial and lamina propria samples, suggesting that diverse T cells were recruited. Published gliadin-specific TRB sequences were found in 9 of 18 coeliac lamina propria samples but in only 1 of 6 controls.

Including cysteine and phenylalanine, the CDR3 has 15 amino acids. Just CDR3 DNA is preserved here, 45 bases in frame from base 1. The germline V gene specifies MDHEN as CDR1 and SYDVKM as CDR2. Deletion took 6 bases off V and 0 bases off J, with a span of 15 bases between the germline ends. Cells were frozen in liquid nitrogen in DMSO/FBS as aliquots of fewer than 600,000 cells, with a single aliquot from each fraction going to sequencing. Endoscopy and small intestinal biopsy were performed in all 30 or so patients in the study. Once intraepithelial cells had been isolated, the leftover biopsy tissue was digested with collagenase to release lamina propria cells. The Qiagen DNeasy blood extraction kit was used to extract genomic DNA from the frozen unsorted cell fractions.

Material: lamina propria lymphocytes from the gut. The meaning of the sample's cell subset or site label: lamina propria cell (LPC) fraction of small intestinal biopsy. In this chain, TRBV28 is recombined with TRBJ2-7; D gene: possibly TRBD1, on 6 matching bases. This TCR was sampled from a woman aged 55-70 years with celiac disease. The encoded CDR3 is CASSSGQRSSYEQYF. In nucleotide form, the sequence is TGTGCCAGCAGCTCCGGACAGAGGAGCTCCTACGAGCAGTACTTC. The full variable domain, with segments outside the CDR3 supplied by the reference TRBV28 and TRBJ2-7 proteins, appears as DVKVTQSSRYLVKRTGEKVFLECVQDMDHENMFWYRQDPGLGLRLIYFSYDVKMKEKGDIPEGYSVSREKKERFSLILESASTNQTSMYLCASSSGQRSSYEQYFGPGTRLTVT.